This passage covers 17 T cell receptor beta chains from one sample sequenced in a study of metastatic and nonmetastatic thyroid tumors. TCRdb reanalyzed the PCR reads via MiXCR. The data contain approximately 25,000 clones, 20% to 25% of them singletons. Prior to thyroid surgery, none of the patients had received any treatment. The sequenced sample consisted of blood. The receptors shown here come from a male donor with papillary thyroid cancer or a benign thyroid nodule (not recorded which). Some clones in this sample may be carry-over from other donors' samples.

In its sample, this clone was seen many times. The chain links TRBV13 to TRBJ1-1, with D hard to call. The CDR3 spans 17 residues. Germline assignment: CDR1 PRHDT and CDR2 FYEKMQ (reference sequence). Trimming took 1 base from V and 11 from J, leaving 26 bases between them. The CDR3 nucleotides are TGTGCCAGCAGCTTAGTTGGGGATGATACGGATGAGGAGAGTGCTTTCTTT. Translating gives CASSLVGDDTDEESAFF.

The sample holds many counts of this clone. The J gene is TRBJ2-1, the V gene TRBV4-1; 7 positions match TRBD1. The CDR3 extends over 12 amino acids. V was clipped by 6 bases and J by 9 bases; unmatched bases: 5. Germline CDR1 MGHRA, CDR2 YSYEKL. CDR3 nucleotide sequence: TGCGCCAGCAGTTACAGGGGTAGTGAGCAGTTCTTC. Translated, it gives CASSYRGSEQFF.

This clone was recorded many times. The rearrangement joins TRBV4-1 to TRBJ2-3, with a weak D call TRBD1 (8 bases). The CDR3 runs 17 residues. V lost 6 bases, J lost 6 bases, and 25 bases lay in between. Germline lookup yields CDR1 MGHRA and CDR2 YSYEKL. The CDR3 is CASSHKYRGGDWDTQYF. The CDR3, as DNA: TGCGCCAGCAGTCACAAGTACAGGGGGGGCGATTGGGATACGCAGTATTTT.

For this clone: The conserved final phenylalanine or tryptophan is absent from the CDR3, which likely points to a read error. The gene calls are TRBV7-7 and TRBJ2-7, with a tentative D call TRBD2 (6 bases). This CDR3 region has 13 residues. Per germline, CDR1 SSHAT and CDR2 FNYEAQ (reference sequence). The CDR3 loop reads CASGLDLRSEQYS. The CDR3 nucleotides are TGTGCTAGCGGCTTAGATCTTCGGTCCGAGCAGTACTCC.

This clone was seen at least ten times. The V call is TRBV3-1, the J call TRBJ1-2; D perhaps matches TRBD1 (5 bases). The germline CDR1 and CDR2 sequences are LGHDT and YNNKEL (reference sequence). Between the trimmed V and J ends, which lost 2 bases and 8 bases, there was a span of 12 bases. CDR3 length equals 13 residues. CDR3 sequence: CASSQSREGGYTF. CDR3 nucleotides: TGTGCCAGCAGCCAAAGCAGGGAGGGGGGCTACACCTTC.

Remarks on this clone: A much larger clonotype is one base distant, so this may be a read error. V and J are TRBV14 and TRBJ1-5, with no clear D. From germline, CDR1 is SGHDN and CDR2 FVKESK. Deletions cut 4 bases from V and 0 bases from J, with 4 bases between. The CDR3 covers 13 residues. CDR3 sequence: CASSPTSNQPQHF. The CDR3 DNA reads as TGTGCCAGCAGCCCGACTAGCAATCAGCCCCAGCATTTT.

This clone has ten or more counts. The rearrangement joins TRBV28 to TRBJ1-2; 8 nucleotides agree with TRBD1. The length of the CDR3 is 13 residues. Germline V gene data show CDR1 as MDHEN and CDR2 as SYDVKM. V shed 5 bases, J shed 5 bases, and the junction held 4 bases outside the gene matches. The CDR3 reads CASSLGTGYGYTF. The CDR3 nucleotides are TGTGCCAGCAGTCTGGGGACAGGATATGGCTACACCTTC.

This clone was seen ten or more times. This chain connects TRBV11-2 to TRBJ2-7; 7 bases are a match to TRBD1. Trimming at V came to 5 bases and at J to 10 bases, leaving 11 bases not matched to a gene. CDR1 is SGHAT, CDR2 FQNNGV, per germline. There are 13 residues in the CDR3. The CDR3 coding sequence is TGTGCCAGCAGCCCCAGGGACAGCCCGTCCCAGTACTTC. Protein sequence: CASSPRDSPSQYF.

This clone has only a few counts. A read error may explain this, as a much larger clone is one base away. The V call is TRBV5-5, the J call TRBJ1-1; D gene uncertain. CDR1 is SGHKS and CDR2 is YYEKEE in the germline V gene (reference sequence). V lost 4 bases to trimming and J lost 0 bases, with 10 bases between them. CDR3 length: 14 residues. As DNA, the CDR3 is TGTGCCAGCAGCGGCATTACCTTGAACACTGAAGCTTTCTTT. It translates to CASSGITLNTEAFF.

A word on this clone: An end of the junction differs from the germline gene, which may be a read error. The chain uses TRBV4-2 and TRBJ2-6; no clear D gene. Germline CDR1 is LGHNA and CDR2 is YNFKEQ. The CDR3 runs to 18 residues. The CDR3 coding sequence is TGTGCCAGGAGCCAAGAGAAATCCGGCTTCGCTGGGGCCAACGTCCTGACTTTC. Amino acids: CARSQEKSGFAGANVLTF.

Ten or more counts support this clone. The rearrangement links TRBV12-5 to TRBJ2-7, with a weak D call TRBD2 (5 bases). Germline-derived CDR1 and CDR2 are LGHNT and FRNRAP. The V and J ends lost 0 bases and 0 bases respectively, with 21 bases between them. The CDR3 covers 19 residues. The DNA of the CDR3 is TGTGCTAGTGGTTTGGTACTAGGCCGGGTTGGCGCGAACTCCTACGAGCAGTACTTC. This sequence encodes CASGLVLGRVGANSYEQYF. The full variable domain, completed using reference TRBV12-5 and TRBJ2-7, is DARVTQTPRHKVTEMGQEVTMRCQPILGHNTVFWYRQTMMQGLELLAYFRNRAPLDDSGMPKDRFSAEMPDATLATLKIQPSEPRDSAVYFCASGLVLGRVGANSYEQYFGPGTRLTVT.

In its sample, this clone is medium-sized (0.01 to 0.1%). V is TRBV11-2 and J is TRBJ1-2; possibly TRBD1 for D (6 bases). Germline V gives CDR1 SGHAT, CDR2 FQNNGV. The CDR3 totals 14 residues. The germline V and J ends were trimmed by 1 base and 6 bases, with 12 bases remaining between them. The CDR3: CASSLVVTGNGYTF. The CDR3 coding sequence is TGTGCCAGCAGCTTAGTAGTAACAGGGAATGGCTACACCTTC. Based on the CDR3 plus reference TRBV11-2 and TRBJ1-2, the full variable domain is EAGVAQSPRYKIIEKRQSVAFWCNPISGHATLYWYQQILGQGPKLLIQFQNNGVVDDSQLPKDRFSAERLKGVDSTLKIQPAKLEDSAVYLCASSLVVTGNGYTFGSGTRLTVV.

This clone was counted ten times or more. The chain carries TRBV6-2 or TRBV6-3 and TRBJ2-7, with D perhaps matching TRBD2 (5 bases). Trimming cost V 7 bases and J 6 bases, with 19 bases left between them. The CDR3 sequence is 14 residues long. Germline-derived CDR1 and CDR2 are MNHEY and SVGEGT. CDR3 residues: CASTKEEGRGEQYF. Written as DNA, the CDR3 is TGTGCCAGCACTAAGGAGGAAGGACGGGGCGAGCAGTACTTC.

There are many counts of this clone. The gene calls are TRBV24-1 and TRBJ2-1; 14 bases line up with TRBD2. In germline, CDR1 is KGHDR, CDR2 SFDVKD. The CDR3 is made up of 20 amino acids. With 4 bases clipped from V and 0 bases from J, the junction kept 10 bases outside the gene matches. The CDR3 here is CATSDQTGTSGRGSYNEQFF. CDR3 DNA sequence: TGTGCCACCAGTGACCAAACCGGGACTAGCGGGAGAGGCTCCTACAATGAGCAGTTCTTC.

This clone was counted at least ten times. The CDR3 protein is CASSLSGASSYNEQFF. The CDR3 bases are TGTGCCAGCAGCTTAAGCGGGGCGAGCTCCTACAATGAGCAGTTCTTC. The chain recombines TRBV7-3 with TRBJ2-1, with D tentatively TRBD2 (6 bases). The CDR3 contains 16 residues. V shed 1 base and J shed 0 bases, with 10 bases lying between them. The germline V gene encodes CDR1 SGHTA and CDR2 FQGTGA.

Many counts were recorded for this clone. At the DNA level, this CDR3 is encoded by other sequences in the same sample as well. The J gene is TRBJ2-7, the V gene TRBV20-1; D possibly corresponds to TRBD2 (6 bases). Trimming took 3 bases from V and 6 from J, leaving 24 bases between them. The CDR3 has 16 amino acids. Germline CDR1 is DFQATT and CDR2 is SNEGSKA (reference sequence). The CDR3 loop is CSASGAPGGERREQYF. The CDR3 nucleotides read TGCAGTGCTAGCGGGGCCCCTGGCGGGGAAAGGCGCGAGCAGTACTTC.

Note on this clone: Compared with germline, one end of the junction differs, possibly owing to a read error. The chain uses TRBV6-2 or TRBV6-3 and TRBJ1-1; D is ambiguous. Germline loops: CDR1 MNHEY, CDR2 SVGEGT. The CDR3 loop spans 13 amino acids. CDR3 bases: TGTGCCAGCAGAACGGGTACAGCCACTGACGCTTACTTT. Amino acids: CASRTGTATDAYF.